Described below is a single T cell receptor (beta chain) sequence and its context. These data come from a study of blood T cell repertoires in COVID-19. The wider study: Collection of acute and convalescent COVID-19 samples took place in the United States, Italy and Spain. In each case, the material was cDNA or gDNA derived from T cells, B-cell-depleted T cells, or PBMCs.

V shed 6 bases and J shed 1 base, with 3 bases lying between them. CDR3 size: 11 residues. Per the germline V gene, CDR1 is MNHEY and CDR2 is SVGAGI. Per the original data handling: It was from reference gene primer amplification that nucleated cell counts were estimated. Clones were read by immunoSEQ multiplex PCR, and TCRdb kept only the in-frame ones, dropping some. V, J and clone size derive from that table, while D and trimming were established from the DNA sequence. The table has 130,000 to 150,000 clones, 84% seen once; the top ten hold almost 6.5%. The TCR sequence derives from a human donor in a cohort sampled during active COVID-19. The specimen sequenced was peripheral blood. The chain joins TRBV6-5 to TRBJ1-1; D uncertain. The CDR3 loop reads CASSRNTEAFF. The CDR3 DNA is TGTGCCAGCAGCAGGAACACTGAAGCTTTCTTT.